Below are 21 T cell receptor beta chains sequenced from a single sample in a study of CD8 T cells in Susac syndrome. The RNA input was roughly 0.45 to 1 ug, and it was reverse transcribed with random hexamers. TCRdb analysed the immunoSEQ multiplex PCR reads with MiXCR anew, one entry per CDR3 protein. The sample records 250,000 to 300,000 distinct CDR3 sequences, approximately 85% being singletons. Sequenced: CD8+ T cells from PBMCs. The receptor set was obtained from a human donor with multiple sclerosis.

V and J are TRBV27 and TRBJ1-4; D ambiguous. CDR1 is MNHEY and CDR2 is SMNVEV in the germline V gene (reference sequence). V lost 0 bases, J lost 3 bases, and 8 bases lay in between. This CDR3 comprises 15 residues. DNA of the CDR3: TGTGCCAGCAGTTTATCGACGGCCTCTAATGAAAAACTGTTTTTT. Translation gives CASSLSTASNEKLFF.

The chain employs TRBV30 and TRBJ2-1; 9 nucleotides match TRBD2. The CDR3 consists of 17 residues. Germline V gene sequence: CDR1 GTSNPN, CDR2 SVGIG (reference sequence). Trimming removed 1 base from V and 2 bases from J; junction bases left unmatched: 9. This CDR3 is CAWSGGSGGRAYNEQFF. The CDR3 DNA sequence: TGTGCCTGGAGTGGAGGTAGTGGCGGGAGGGCCTACAATGAGCAGTTCTTC.

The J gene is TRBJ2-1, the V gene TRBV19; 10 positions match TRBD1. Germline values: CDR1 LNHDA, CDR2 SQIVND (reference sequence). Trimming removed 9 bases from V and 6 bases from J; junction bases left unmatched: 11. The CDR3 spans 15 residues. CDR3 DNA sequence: TGTGCCAGCCAGAATTACGGGACAGGGGTCAATGAGCAGTTCTTC. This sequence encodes CASQNYGTGVNEQFF.

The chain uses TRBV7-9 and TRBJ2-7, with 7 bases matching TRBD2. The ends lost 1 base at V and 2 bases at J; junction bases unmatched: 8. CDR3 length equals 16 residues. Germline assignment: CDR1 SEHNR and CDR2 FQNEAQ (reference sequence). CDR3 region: CASSLVAPGGPYEQYF. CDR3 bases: TGTGCCAGCAGCTTAGTAGCTCCGGGAGGCCCCTACGAGCAGTACTTC. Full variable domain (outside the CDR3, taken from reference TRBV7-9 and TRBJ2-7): DTGVSQNPRHKITKRGQNVTFRCDPISEHNRLYWYRQTLGQGPEFLTYFQNEAQLEKSRLLSDRFSAERPKGSFSTLEIQRTEQGDSAMYLCASSLVAPGGPYEQYFGPGTRLTVT.

CDR3 amino acids: CAWTELGGSEDEQYF. The CDR3 DNA sequence: TGTGCCTGGACTGAGCTTGGAGGCTCCGAGGACGAGCAGTACTTC. The gene calls are TRBV30 and TRBJ2-7; perhaps TRBD2 as D (5 bases). This CDR3 is built from 15 residues. The V gene's germline CDR1 is GTSNPN and CDR2 SVGIG (reference sequence). Trimming stripped 4 bases from V and 5 bases from J, with 21 bases between.

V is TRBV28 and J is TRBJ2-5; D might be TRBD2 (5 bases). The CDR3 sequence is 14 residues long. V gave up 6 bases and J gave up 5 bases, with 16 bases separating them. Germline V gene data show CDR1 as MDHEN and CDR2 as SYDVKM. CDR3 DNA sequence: TGTGCCAGCAGACGGTGGCTAGCAGGCGAGACCCAGTACTTC. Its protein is CASRRWLAGETQYF.

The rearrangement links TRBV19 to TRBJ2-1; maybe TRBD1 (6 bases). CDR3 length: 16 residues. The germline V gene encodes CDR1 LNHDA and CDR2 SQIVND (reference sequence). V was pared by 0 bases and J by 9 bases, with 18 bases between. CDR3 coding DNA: TGTGCCAGTAGTATAGATAGGGGGACCGGCGGCGGTGAGCAGTTCTTC. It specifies CASSIDRGTGGGEQFF.

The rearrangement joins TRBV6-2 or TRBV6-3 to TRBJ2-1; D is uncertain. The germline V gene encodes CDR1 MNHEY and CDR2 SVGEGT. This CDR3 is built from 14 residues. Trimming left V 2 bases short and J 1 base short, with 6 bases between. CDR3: CASSYPASYNEQFF. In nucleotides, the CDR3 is TGTGCCAGCAGTTACCCAGCTTCCTACAATGAGCAGTTCTTC.

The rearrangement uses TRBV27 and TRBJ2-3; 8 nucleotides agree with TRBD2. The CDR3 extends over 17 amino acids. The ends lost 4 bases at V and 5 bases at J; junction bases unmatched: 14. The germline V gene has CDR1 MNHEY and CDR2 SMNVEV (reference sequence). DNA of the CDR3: TGTGCCAGCAGTTCCCTACCGGGAGGGCTTTCTGGAGATACGCAGTATTTT. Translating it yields CASSSLPGGLSGDTQYF.

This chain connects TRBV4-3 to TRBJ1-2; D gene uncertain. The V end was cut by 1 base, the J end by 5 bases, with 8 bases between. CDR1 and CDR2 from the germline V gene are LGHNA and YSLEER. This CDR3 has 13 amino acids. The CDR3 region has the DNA TGCGCCAGCAGCCAAGGTGGAATTTATGGCTACACCTTC. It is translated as CASSQGGIYGYTF.

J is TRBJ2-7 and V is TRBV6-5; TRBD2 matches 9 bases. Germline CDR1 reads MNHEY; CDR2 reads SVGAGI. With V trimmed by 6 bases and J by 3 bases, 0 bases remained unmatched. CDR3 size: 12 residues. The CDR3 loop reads CASRTSGYEQYF. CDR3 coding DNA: TGTGCCAGCAGGACTAGCGGCTACGAGCAGTACTTC.

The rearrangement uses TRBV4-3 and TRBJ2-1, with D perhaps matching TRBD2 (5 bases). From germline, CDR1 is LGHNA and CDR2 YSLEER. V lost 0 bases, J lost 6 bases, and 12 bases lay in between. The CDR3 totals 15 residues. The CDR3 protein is CASSQDPDSFNEQFF. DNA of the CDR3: TGCGCCAGCAGCCAAGATCCGGACTCGTTCAATGAGCAGTTCTTC.

In nucleotides, the CDR3 is TGTGCCAGCGGAGGGAGTTTCGACGGGAGGGTGGGGCACAATGAGCAGTTCTTC. Its protein is CASGGSFDGRVGHNEQFF. V is TRBV7-2 and J is TRBJ2-1, with 8 nucleotides matching TRBD2. The CDR3 runs to 18 residues. Germline V gene sequence: CDR1 SGHTA, CDR2 FQGNSA. Unmatched junction bases numbered 20, after V lost 8 bases and J lost 5 bases.

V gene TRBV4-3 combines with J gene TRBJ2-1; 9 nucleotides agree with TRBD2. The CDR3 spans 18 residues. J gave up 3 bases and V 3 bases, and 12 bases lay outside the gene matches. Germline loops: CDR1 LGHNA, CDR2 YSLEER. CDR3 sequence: CASSQTLNSGSNYNEQFF. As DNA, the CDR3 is TGCGCCAGCAGCCAGACTTTAAATAGCGGGAGTAACTACAATGAGCAGTTCTTC.

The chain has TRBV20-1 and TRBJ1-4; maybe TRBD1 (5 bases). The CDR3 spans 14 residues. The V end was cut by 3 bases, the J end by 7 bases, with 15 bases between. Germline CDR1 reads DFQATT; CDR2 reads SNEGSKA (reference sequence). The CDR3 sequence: CSASWGLQGEKLFF. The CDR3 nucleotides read TGCAGTGCTAGCTGGGGATTGCAGGGTGAAAAACTGTTTTTT.

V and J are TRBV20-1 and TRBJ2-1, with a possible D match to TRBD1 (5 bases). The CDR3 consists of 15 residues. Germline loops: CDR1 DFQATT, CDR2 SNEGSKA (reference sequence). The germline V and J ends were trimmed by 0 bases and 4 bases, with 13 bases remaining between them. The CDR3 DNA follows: TGCAGTGCTAGAGATAATGGGGCTATATACAATGAGCAGTTCTTC. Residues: CSARDNGAIYNEQFF.

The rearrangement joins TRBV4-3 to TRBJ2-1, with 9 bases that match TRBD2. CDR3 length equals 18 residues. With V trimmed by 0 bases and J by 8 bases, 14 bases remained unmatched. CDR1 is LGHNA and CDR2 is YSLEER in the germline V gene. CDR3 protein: CASSQDPRLADNGYEQFF. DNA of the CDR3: TGCGCCAGCAGCCAAGACCCTAGACTAGCGGACAATGGGTATGAGCAGTTCTTC.

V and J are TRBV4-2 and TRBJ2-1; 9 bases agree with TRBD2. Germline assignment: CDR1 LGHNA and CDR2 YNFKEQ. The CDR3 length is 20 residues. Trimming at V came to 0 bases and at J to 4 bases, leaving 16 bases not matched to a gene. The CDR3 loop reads CASSQDVPSSGAVRYNEQFF. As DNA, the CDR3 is TGTGCCAGCAGCCAAGATGTCCCCTCTAGCGGGGCCGTGAGATACAATGAGCAGTTCTTC.

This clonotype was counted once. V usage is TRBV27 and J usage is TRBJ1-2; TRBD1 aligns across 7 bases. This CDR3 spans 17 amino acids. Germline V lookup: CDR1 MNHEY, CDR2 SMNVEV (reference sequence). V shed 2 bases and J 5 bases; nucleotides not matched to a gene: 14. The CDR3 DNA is TGTGCCAGCAGTTTAACTCCGACAGGGCGGACTCTTTATGGCTACACCTTC. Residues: CASSLTPTGRTLYGYTF.

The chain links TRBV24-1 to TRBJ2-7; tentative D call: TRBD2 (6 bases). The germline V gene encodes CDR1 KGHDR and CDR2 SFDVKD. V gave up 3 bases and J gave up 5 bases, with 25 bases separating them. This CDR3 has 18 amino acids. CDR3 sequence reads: CATSDATTGRRGYNEQYF. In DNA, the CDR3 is TGTGCCACCAGTGATGCAACAACCGGACGGCGGGGTTACAACGAGCAGTACTTC.

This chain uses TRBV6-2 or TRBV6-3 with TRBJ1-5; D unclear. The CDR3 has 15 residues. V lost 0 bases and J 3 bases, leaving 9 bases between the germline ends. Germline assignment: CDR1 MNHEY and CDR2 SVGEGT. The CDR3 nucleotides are TGTGCCAGCAGTTACTCACGGGAGTTCAATCAGCCCCAGCATTTT. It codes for CASSYSREFNQPQHF.